Listed below are T cell receptor beta chains from one sample, sequenced in a study of OX40 agonist ivuxolimab in advanced cancers. Using immunoSEQ multiplex PCR, the repertoire was profiled, and TCRdb retains in-frame clones only, with some absent. The sample has 65,000 to 80,000 clones; 90% to 95% are singletons. This specimen consisted of CD4+ or CD8+ T cells sorted from blood, obtained in a trial of the OX40 agonist ivuxolimab. The receptors come from an adult with an advanced solid tumor such as melanoma, head and neck, liver or kidney cancer. CDR3s leave out the opening cysteine and the closing phenylalanine or tryptophan. The D gene is left open where the match is weak. Some rows have no size entry. The others give once, few or many, or a class for an expanded clone.

V	size	D	J	CDR3
TRBV6-5	-	-	TRBJ2-3	ASSYVSTDTQY
TRBV4-3	-	-	TRBJ2-3	ASSQTIGTLNTGGTDTQY
TRBV18	-	-	TRBJ2-4	ASSPVGGNIQY
TRBV5-1	-	TRBD2	TRBJ2-1	ASTRTSGSAYNEQF
TRBV5-1	-	-	TRBJ2-6	ASSLEKGFGANVLT
TRBV4-3	-	-	TRBJ2-3	ASSQLGGLSPDTQY
TRBV19	once	TRBD2	TRBJ2-7	ASSISREASYEQY
TRBV6-5	-	TRBD1	TRBJ2-6	ASSLRDSSGANVLT
TRBV28	-	-	TRBJ1-1	ASSPWENTEAF
TRBV15	-	TRBD1	TRBJ2-7	ATSRGRPGQGAREQY
TRBV6-4	-	TRBD1	TRBJ1-4	ASSVSGTGFYVNEKLF
TRBV5-8	-	-	TRBJ1-2	ASSRRTEYGYT
TRBV7-9	-	-	TRBJ2-1	ASSLAGAYNEQF
TRBV4-1	-	TRBD2	TRBJ2-3	ASSQGLAGVSDTQY